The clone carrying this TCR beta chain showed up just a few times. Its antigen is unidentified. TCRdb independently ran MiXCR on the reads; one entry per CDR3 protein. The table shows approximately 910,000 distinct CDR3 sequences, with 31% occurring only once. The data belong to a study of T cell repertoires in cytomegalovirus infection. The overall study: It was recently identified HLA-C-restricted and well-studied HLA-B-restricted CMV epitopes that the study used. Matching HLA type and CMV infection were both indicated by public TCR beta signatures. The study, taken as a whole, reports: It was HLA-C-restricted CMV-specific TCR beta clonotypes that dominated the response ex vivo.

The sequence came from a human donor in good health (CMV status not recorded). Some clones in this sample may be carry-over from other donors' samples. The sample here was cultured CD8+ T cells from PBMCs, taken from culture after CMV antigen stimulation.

This CDR3 reads CATSRDLGGAEPQHF. The CDR3 DNA reads TGTGCCACCAGCAGAGATTTAGGGGGCGCGGAGCCCCAGCATTTT. V usage is TRBV15 and J usage is TRBJ1-5, with TRBD1 identical over 7 bases. The CDR3 has 15 amino acids. V shed 0 bases and J 8 bases; nucleotides not matched to a gene: 7. Per germline, CDR1 LNHNV and CDR2 YYDKDF (reference sequence). The entire variable domain, with the rest obtained from reference TRBV15 and TRBJ1-5, is as follows: DAMVIQNPRYQVTQFGKPVTLSCSQTLNHNVMYWYQQKSSQAPKLLFHYYDKDFNNEADTPDNFQSRRPNTSFCFLDIRSPGLGDTAMYLCATSRDLGGAEPQHFGDGTRLSIL.